Sequencing of this T cell receptor beta chain was carried out in a study of blood T cells in healthy people across ages. Overall study findings and caveats: In long-lived donors, naive CD4+ cell counts and diversity exceeded those of aged donors. Estimated diversity that came from one million T cells was considered an underestimate.

Primers used in a second PCR of about 7 to 12 cycles were a sample-barcoded 5' primer and a J-beta primer mix. TCRdb used MiXCR to reprocess the 5' RACE reads, holding one entry per CDR3 protein. There are approximately 800,000 distinct CDR3 sequences in the sample; about 55% occur only once, and about 42% lies in the top ten. A note on this clonotype: The antigen remains unidentified.

The CDR3 loop spans 12 amino acids. V lost 1 base to trimming and J lost 9 bases, with 7 bases between them. CDR1 and CDR2 from the germline V gene are MGHRA and YSYEKL. Researchers report isolating at least 7 million PBMCs per sample. Extractions gave at least 6 micrograms of total RNA per sample. The receptor was derived from a man of 80 years or more in good health. What was sequenced was blood. The genes are TRBV4-1 and TRBJ2-1, with D hard to call. The CDR3 reads CASSQVFREQFF. CDR3 DNA sequence: TGCGCCAGCAGCCAAGTATTCCGTGAGCAGTTCTTC.